The 25 T cell receptor beta chains reported below all come from one sample, sequenced in a study of cytomegalovirus exposure and HLA in healthy donors. TCRdb's table, derived via immunoSEQ multiplex PCR, lists solely in-frame clones and lacks some. Of 150,000 to 160,000 clones in the sample, 86% were seen once. The specimen sequenced was PBMCs. These receptors originate from a human donor in good health.

The chain recombines TRBV28 with TRBJ2-7, with TRBD1 identical over 8 bases. The V gene's germline CDR1 is MDHEN and CDR2 SYDVKM. The CDR3 length is 14 residues. Germline trimming cut 5 bases from V and 5 bases from J; bases unmatched to any gene: 8. CDR3 DNA: TGTGCCAGCAGTCCCCGGACAGGGAGAGACGAGCAGTACTTC. Its protein product is CASSPRTGRDEQYF.

The chain is built from TRBV27 and TRBJ1-2; D gene uncertain. Between the trimmed V and J ends, which lost 0 bases and 6 bases, there was a span of 14 bases. Germline CDR1 is MNHEY and CDR2 is SMNVEV (reference sequence). The CDR3 loop spans 15 amino acids. CDR3 residues: CASSLSLPAANGYTF. The CDR3 DNA reads as TGTGCCAGCAGTTTATCACTTCCCGCGGCCAATGGCTACACCTTC.

The J gene is TRBJ1-2, the V gene TRBV18; 11 nucleotides agree with TRBD1. The ends lost 4 bases at V and 4 bases at J; junction bases unmatched: 8. Germline V CDR1 and CDR2: KGHSH, LQKENI. CDR3 length: 16 residues. CDR3 nucleotide sequence: TGTGCCAGCTCACGCACTCCCGGGACAGGGGGCTATGGCTACACCTTC. Protein sequence: CASSRTPGTGGYGYTF.

V gene TRBV18 combines with J gene TRBJ2-5, with 8 bases that match TRBD2. Germline CDR1 reads KGHSH; CDR2 reads LQKENI. V trimming: 6 bases; J trimming: 3 bases; junction bases outside the gene matches: 15. This CDR3 has 17 residues. CDR3 in amino acids: CASSPSYQRGYKETQYF. The CDR3 DNA is TGTGCCAGCTCCCCTAGCTACCAGCGGGGGTATAAAGAGACCCAGTACTTC.

This clone was observed a single time. This chain uses TRBV2 with TRBJ2-1; 7 bases match TRBD1. Germline-derived CDR1 and CDR2 are SNHLY and FYNNEI. CDR3 length equals 13 residues. J gave up 6 bases and V 4 bases, and 3 bases lay outside the gene matches. The CDR3 DNA reads TGTGCCAGCAGTGTACAGGGGATCAATGAGCAGTTCTTC. Residues: CASSVQGINEQFF.

The chain uses TRBV6-1 and TRBJ1-1; 10 bases match TRBD1. The J segment lost 5 bases and the V segment lost 7 bases, leaving 7 bases of the junction unmatched. CDR1 MNHNS and CDR2 SASEGT come from the germline V gene. The CDR3 contains 14 residues. CDR3 nucleotide sequence: TGTGCCAGCACCACCGGGACAGGGGCAACTGAAGCTTTCTTT. This translates into CASTTGTGATEAFF.

This clone has a single count. V gene TRBV2 combines with J gene TRBJ2-5, with 12 bases identical to TRBD2. The CDR3 is 17 amino acids. J was trimmed by 5 bases and V by 3 bases; bases with no gene match: 10. In germline, CDR1 is SNHLY, CDR2 FYNNEI. The CDR3: CASSDPPLAGGAETQYF. In DNA, the CDR3 is TGTGCCAGCAGTGACCCCCCCCTAGCGGGAGGGGCGGAGACCCAGTACTTC.

The CDR3 sequence is CASTPAGQGTEAFF. The CDR3 bases are TGTGCCAGCACCCCAGCAGGACAGGGCACTGAAGCTTTCTTT. The chain links TRBV5-4 to TRBJ1-1; 8 bases are shared with TRBD1. V dropped 6 bases and J dropped 4; count of bases not matched to a gene: 8. Germline CDR1 is SGHNT and CDR2 is YYREEE (reference sequence). The CDR3 consists of 14 residues. Combining the CDR3 with reference TRBV5-4 and TRBJ1-1 gives the whole variable domain ETGVTQSPTHLIKTRGQQVTLRCSSQSGHNTVSWYQQALGQGPQFIFQYYREEENGRGNFPPRFSGLQFPNYSSELNVNALELDDSALYLCASTPAGQGTEAFFGQGTRLTVV.

The genes are TRBV15 and TRBJ1-1; weak D call: TRBD1 (5 bases). CDR3 length equals 14 residues. V was pared by 5 bases and J by 4 bases, with 14 bases between. The V gene's germline CDR1 is LNHNV and CDR2 YYDKDF (reference sequence). The CDR3 sequence: CATSGGGDTTEAFF. DNA for the CDR3: TGTGCCACCAGCGGGGGGGGAGACACCACTGAAGCTTTCTTT. The variable domain in full, completed from reference TRBV15 and TRBJ1-1, reads DAMVIQNPRYQVTQFGKPVTLSCSQTLNHNVMYWYQQKSSQAPKLLFHYYDKDFNNEADTPDNFQSRRPNTSFCFLDIRSPGLGDTAMYLCATSGGGDTTEAFFGQGTRLTVV.

The chain links TRBV15 to TRBJ1-1; D call uncertain. With 1 base removed from V and 7 bases from J, the gap between germline ends came to 16 bases. The CDR3 runs 15 residues. Germline CDR1 and CDR2: LNHNV and YYDKDF (reference sequence). CDR3 sequence (DNA): TGTGCCACCAGCAGAGCTCCCTCTCGAGGGTTTGAAGCTTTCTTT. It codes for CATSRAPSRGFEAFF.

V usage is TRBV6-5 and J usage is TRBJ1-1, with D tentatively TRBD1 (6 bases). V lost 7 bases to trimming and J lost 10 bases, with 16 bases between them. This CDR3 is built from 12 residues. CDR1 MNHEY and CDR2 SVGAGI come from the germline V gene. The CDR3 nucleotides read TGTGCCAGCACCAGGAAGGGGGGGTCAGCTTTCTTT. Residues: CASTRKGGSAFF.

In its sample, this clone was seen once. This chain connects TRBV4-1 to TRBJ2-1; 7 bases agree with TRBD1. CDR3 length: 15 residues. Losses at the gene ends were 3 bases for V and 5 bases for J; bases not matched to a gene: 7. Germline V gene lookup returns CDR1 MGHRA and CDR2 YSYEKL. The CDR3 reads CASSHRGQINNEQFF. The CDR3 region has the DNA TGCGCCAGCAGCCACAGGGGACAGATTAACAATGAGCAGTTCTTC.

The chain carries TRBV2 and TRBJ2-3; unclear D gene. Trimming shortened V by 7 bases and J by 0 bases, and 11 bases separated the two germline ends. Germline V gives CDR1 SNHLY, CDR2 FYNNEI. This CDR3 has 14 amino acids. Written as DNA, the CDR3 is TGTGCCAGCAATCGTCAGACTAGCACAGATACGCAGTATTTT. Translation gives CASNRQTSTDTQYF.

This clone has a handful of counts. The rearrangement uses TRBV9 and TRBJ2-7; TRBD2 is a possible D gene (6 bases). V was trimmed by 7 bases and J by 3 bases, leaving 20 bases between them. The CDR3 is 15 residues long. Germline V CDR1 and CDR2: SGDLS, YYNGEE. CDR3 residues: CASAEGGDGYYEQYF. The CDR3 DNA is TGTGCCAGCGCTGAGGGCGGGGACGGCTACTACGAGCAGTACTTC.

The chain employs TRBV14 and TRBJ1-2; D possibly corresponds to TRBD1 (6 bases). The CDR3 extends over 14 amino acids. In germline, CDR1 is SGHDN, CDR2 FVKESK. V gave up 5 bases and J gave up 3 bases, with 13 bases separating them. The CDR3 sequence: CASSVGTGYYGYTF. The CDR3 DNA reads as TGTGCCAGCAGCGTCGGTACAGGGTACTATGGCTACACCTTC.

V usage is TRBV29-1 and J usage is TRBJ2-1, with a tentative D call TRBD1 (6 bases). CDR1 SQVTM and CDR2 ANQGSEA come from the germline V gene. The ends were cut back, 6 bases at V and 2 bases at J, with 20 bases in the middle. This CDR3 contains 16 residues. CDR3 nucleotides: TGCAGCGTCGCTTTACAGGGTCAAAGCCCCTACAATGAGCAGTTCTTC. Its protein is CSVALQGQSPYNEQFF.

In its sample, this clone was seen once. V gene TRBV28 combines with J gene TRBJ1-5, with D perhaps matching TRBD1 (5 bases). CDR1 is MDHEN and CDR2 is SYDVKM in the germline V gene. Trimming took 9 bases from V and 4 from J, leaving 16 bases between them. This CDR3 comprises 14 residues. CDR3 coding DNA: TGTGCCAGTTCCGGGGGGGGACCTAATCAGCCCCAGCATTTT. Residues: CASSGGGPNQPQHF.

V is TRBV11-2 and J is TRBJ1-2; 8 positions agree with TRBD1. V gave up 5 bases and J gave up 7 bases; unmatched junction bases: 9. CDR1 is SGHAT, CDR2 FQNNGV, per germline. The CDR3 contains 14 residues. CDR3 protein: CASSTNRGVRGYTF. The CDR3 DNA follows: TGTGCCAGCAGCACCAACAGGGGGGTGCGTGGCTACACCTTC.

The rearrangement joins TRBV6-1 to TRBJ1-5, with D uncertain. V was shortened by 10 bases and J by 0 bases, with 13 bases between the two germline ends. The CDR3 is 14 residues long. Germline CDR1 reads MNHNS; CDR2 reads SASEGT. CDR3 sequence (DNA): TGTGCCACACTCCTATCCTATAGCAATCAGCCCCAGCATTTT. Amino acids: CATLLSYSNQPQHF.

This CDR3 is CASEVAFSYNEQFF. The CDR3 nucleotides are TGTGCCAGCGAGGTCGCGTTCTCCTACAATGAGCAGTTCTTC. This sequence joins TRBV19 and TRBJ2-1; unclear D gene. The germline gives CDR1 LNHDA, CDR2 SQIVND (reference sequence). The CDR3 contains 14 residues. Trimming removed 9 bases at V and 0 bases at J, with 12 bases between.

This clone has just one count. The J gene is TRBJ1-4, the V gene TRBV28; TRBD1 might be the D (6 bases). The germline V gene has CDR1 MDHEN and CDR2 SYDVKM. The CDR3 consists of 15 residues. V lost 5 bases, J lost 4 bases, and 14 bases lay in between. DNA for the CDR3: TGTGCCAGCAGTCCCCGGACAGCCGGTAATGAAAAACTGTTTTTT. The encoded protein is CASSPRTAGNEKLFF.

The V and J genes are TRBV29-1 and TRBJ2-5; maybe TRBD2 (6 bases). The CDR3 has 15 residues. CDR1 is SQVTM, CDR2 ANQGSEA, per germline. The germline V and J ends were trimmed by 3 bases and 5 bases, with 19 bases remaining between them. The CDR3 here is CSVDRQKTGAETQYF. The CDR3 coding sequence is TGCAGCGTTGACCGACAGAAAACGGGAGCGGAGACCCAGTACTTC.

The chain uses TRBV7-9 and TRBJ2-2; no definite D call. This CDR3 contains 13 residues. V lost 4 bases and J 3 bases, leaving 6 bases between the germline ends. The V gene's germline CDR1 is SEHNR and CDR2 FQNEAQ (reference sequence). CDR3 amino acids: CASSSVDTGELFF. As DNA, the CDR3 is TGTGCCAGCAGCTCAGTCGACACCGGGGAGCTGTTTTTT.

The rearrangement uses TRBV6-5 and TRBJ1-2; TRBD1 aligns across 7 bases. Germline V CDR1 and CDR2: MNHEY, SVGAGI. The ends lost 10 bases at V and 1 base at J; junction bases unmatched: 9. The CDR3 covers 14 residues. The CDR3 coding sequence is TGTGCCACCGCCGACAGGGCATTTAACTATGGCTACACCTTC. Protein: CATADRAFNYGYTF.

This chain uses TRBV9 with TRBJ2-1, with D uncertain. CDR1 is SGDLS, CDR2 YYNGEE, per germline. V lost 0 bases to trimming and J lost 6 bases, with 16 bases between them. The CDR3 is made up of 16 amino acids. CDR3 nucleotides: TGTGCCAGCAGCGTAGAGATTCGGGTGTCATTCAATGAGCAGTTCTTC. The encoded protein is CASSVEIRVSFNEQFF.